A single sample is the source of the 25 T cell receptor beta chains below, sequenced in a study of identical twins. TCRdb re-called the 5' RACE reads through MiXCR, storing one row per CDR3 protein. In the table there are approximately 630,000 distinct CDR3 sequences, about 7.1% of which are singletons. These data were likewise used in another study, on yellow fever vaccine responses in identical twins.

The sequenced sample was PBMCs. These receptors originate from a young woman in good health.

The V and J genes are TRBV5-1 and TRBJ2-5; TRBD2 might be the D (6 bases). This CDR3 comprises 13 residues. CDR1 and CDR2 (germline): SGHRS, YFSETQ. The V end was cut by 1 base, the J end by 5 bases, with 9 bases between. CDR3 nucleotides: TGCGCCAGCAGCTTGCGGGAGTGGGAGACCCAGTACTTC. It translates to CASSLREWETQYF.

This clonotype was observed many times. The rearrangement joins TRBV5-6 to TRBJ2-5; D uncertain. CDR1 SGHDT and CDR2 YYEEEE come from the germline V gene. The V end was cut by 5 bases, the J end by 0 bases, with 2 bases between. CDR3 length: 11 residues. The DNA for the CDR3 is TGTGCCAGCAGGTACCAAGAGACCCAGTACTTC. Its protein product is CASRYQETQYF.

This clonotype was seen only a few times. V usage is TRBV24-1 and J usage is TRBJ2-1; 7 nucleotides agree with TRBD1. V dropped 8 bases and J dropped 10; count of bases not matched to a gene: 7. The length of the CDR3 is 12 residues. Germline CDR1 and CDR2: KGHDR and SFDVKD. The CDR3 reads CATTQGTGEQFF. In DNA form, the CDR3 reads TGTGCCACCACACAGGGGACGGGGGAGCAGTTCTTC.

This clonotype was counted many times. The gene calls are TRBV20-1 and TRBJ2-7; D is possibly TRBD1 (7 bases). Germline CDR1 and CDR2: DFQATT and SNEGSKA (reference sequence). V was clipped by 5 bases and J by 7 bases, with 18 bases between them. The CDR3 consists of 13 residues. The CDR3 loop reads CSAGGTVVGEQYV. In DNA, the CDR3 is TGCAGTGCTGGGGGGACAGTCGTGGGGGAGCAGTACGTC.

This clonotype turned up a few times. The chain joins TRBV10-2 to TRBJ1-6; 9 nucleotides match TRBD1. There are 16 residues in the CDR3. V was pared by 6 bases and J by 2 bases, with 5 bases of the junction left unmatched. CDR1 WSHSY and CDR2 SAAADI come from the germline V gene. The CDR3 spells CASREQGAPYNSPLHF. As DNA, the CDR3 is TGCGCCAGCAGGGAACAGGGGGCCCCCTATAATTCACCCCTCCACTTT.

J is TRBJ1-3 and V is TRBV6-2 or TRBV6-3, with TRBD1 matching over 9 bases. Germline trimming cut 1 base from V and 1 base from J; bases unmatched to any gene: 14. The CDR3 sequence is 20 residues long. CDR1 and CDR2 from the germline V gene are MNHEY and SVGEGT. The CDR3 coding sequence is TGTGCCAGCAGTTACTTACGTCCCCTCGTCGGACAGGGGTCTGGAAACACCATATATTTT. The encoded protein is CASSYLRPLVGQGSGNTIYF.

This clonotype occurred many times. This sequence joins TRBV12-3 or TRBV12-4 and TRBJ2-1; 8 bases fit TRBD2. The CDR3 spans 18 residues. V shed 0 bases, J shed 7 bases, and the junction held 14 bases outside the gene matches. In DNA, the CDR3 is TGTGCCAGCAGTTTAGCGTCGGGGCACCTAGCGGGCGCTAATGAGCAGTTCTTC. Its translation is CASSLASGHLAGANEQFF.

This clonotype was recorded at least ten times. The chain joins TRBV5-1 to TRBJ1-2, with 9 bases aligning to TRBD1. Germline-derived CDR1 and CDR2 are SGHRS and YFSETQ. Germline trimming cut 3 bases from V and 7 bases from J; bases unmatched to any gene: 7. The CDR3 extends over 14 amino acids. CDR3 sequence: CASSSSGTGFGYTF. CDR3 bases: TGCGCCAGCAGCTCGTCCGGGACAGGGTTTGGCTACACCTTC.

The chain recombines TRBV19 with TRBJ1-1; unclear D gene. The CDR3 is 13 amino acids. Trimming stripped 3 bases from V and 1 base from J, with 6 bases between. The germline V gene encodes CDR1 LNHDA and CDR2 SQIVND (reference sequence). The CDR3 DNA reads as TGTGCCAGTAGTATGGCGCAGAACACTGAAGCTTTCTTT. Translating it yields CASSMAQNTEAFF.

The chain uses TRBV19 and TRBJ2-7; the D is unclear. Germline CDR1 LNHDA, CDR2 SQIVND (reference sequence). There are 16 residues in the CDR3. Trimming cost V 1 base and J 2 bases, with 15 bases left between them. CDR3 in amino acids: CASSIVFGEEAYEQYF. The CDR3 nucleotides read TGTGCCAGTAGTATAGTATTCGGAGAGGAAGCCTACGAGCAGTACTTC. The full variable domain, in which reference TRBV19 and TRBJ2-7 provide the parts outside the CDR3, is DGGITQSPKYLFRKEGQNVTLSCEQNLNHDAMYWYRQDPGQGLRLIYYSQIVNDFQKGDIAEGYSVSREKKESFPLTVTSAQKNPTAFYLCASSIVFGEEAYEQYFGPGTRLTVT.

The sample holds a few counts of this clonotype. The chain joins TRBV28 to TRBJ1-3, with a tentative D call TRBD1 (5 bases). Germline V lookup: CDR1 MDHEN, CDR2 SYDVKM. Trimming took off 7 bases at V and 2 bases at J, with 12 bases between the two ends. The CDR3 is 14 residues long. CDR3 bases: TGTGCCAGCACCTACTTGGGGGCTGGAAACACCATATATTTT. Protein: CASTYLGAGNTIYF.

This CDR3 reads CASSFSGGEQYF. The CDR3 DNA is TGTGCCAGCAGCTTTTCAGGCGGCGAGCAGTACTTC. The genes are TRBV7-9 and TRBJ2-7; D remains ambiguous. V was clipped by 3 bases and J by 6 bases, with 9 bases between them. The CDR3 covers 12 residues. The germline gives CDR1 SEHNR, CDR2 FQNEAQ (reference sequence).

This clonotype occurred a few times. The chain has TRBV2 and TRBJ2-1, with 7 bases identical to TRBD2. The junction had 12 bases not matched to a gene; V was cut back by 8 bases and J by 2 bases. The germline gives CDR1 SNHLY, CDR2 FYNNEI. The CDR3 length is 16 residues. The CDR3 sequence: CASRHPGTNTYNEQFF. The CDR3 DNA follows: TGTGCCAGCCGGCACCCCGGGACTAATACCTACAATGAGCAGTTCTTC. Looking up the rest from reference TRBV2 and TRBJ2-1 gives the full variable domain: EPEVTQTPSHQVTQMGQEVILRCVPISNHLYFYWYRQILGQKVEFLVSFYNNEISEKSEIFDDQFSVERPDGSNFTLKIRSTKLEDSAMYFCASRHPGTNTYNEQFFGPGTRLTVL.

V is TRBV7-2 and J is TRBJ2-7, with 8 bases fitting TRBD1. The V gene end was trimmed by 5 bases and the J gene end by 4 bases; junction bases not matched to a gene: 13. CDR3 length: 16 residues. The germline V gene encodes CDR1 SGHTA and CDR2 FQGNSA. The CDR3 DNA reads as TGTGCCAGCAGCCCGGGACAGGCCCTAATCTCGTACGAGCAGTACTTC. It is translated as CASSPGQALISYEQYF. Complete variable domain (other parts from reference TRBV7-2 and TRBJ2-7): GAGVSQSPSNKVTEKGKDVELRCDPISGHTALYWYRQSLGQGLEFLIYFQGNSAPDKSGLPSDRFSAERTGGSVSTLTIQRTQQEDSAVYLCASSPGQALISYEQYFGPGTRLTVT.

This clonotype was picked up a small number of times. The rearrangement joins TRBV25-1 to TRBJ2-5; the D gene is possibly TRBD1 (5 bases). V dropped 5 bases and J dropped 2 bases, with 21 bases sitting between them. CDR1 MGHDK and CDR2 SYGVNS come from the germline V gene. This CDR3 contains 17 residues. The DNA for the CDR3 is TGTGCCAGCAGTTCCCAAGTGGCAGGGTATGGTCAAGAGACCCAGTACTTC. Translating it yields CASSSQVAGYGQETQYF.

This clonotype was picked up many times. The chain is built from TRBV21-1 and TRBJ2-1. TRBV21-1 represents a pseudogene. The CDR3 consists of 13 residues. CDR3 sequence: CASSTRRNNEQFF. DNA of the CDR3: TGTGCCAGCAGCACAAGACGGAACAATGAGCAGTTCTTC.

CDR3 amino acids: CAISEYPNNEQFF. DNA of the CDR3: TGTGCCATCAGTGAGTACCCTAACAATGAGCAGTTCTTC. The chain joins TRBV10-3 to TRBJ2-1; D gene unclear. This CDR3 spans 13 amino acids. Deletions cut 1 base from V and 5 bases from J, with 6 bases between. Germline V gives CDR1 ENHRY, CDR2 SYGVKD.

The chain has TRBV19 and TRBJ2-1, with 9 bases identical to TRBD2. Germline-derived CDR1 and CDR2 are LNHDA and SQIVND (reference sequence). J gave up 5 bases and V 3 bases, and 5 bases lay outside the gene matches. This CDR3 has 15 residues. CDR3 loop: CASSIQAGGHNEQFF. In nucleotides, the CDR3 is TGTGCCAGTAGTATCCAAGCGGGAGGACACAATGAGCAGTTCTTC.

V and J are TRBV2 and TRBJ2-5, with 13 bases identical to TRBD2. Germline assignment: CDR1 SNHLY and CDR2 FYNNEI. With 5 bases clipped from V and 2 bases from J, the junction kept 5 bases outside the gene matches. The CDR3 has 16 amino acids. In DNA, the CDR3 is TGTGCCAGCAGTCGCGGACTAGCGGGAGCTCAAGAGACCCAGTACTTC. Its protein is CASSRGLAGAQETQYF.

This chain joins TRBV2 and TRBJ2-3; unclear D gene. The CDR3 spans 13 residues. Per the germline V gene, CDR1 is SNHLY and CDR2 is FYNNEI. Trimming stripped 8 bases from V and 4 bases from J, with 13 bases between. This CDR3 reads CASGQPNSDTQYF. CDR3 nucleotide sequence: TGTGCCAGCGGTCAGCCCAATTCAGATACGCAGTATTTT.

The V and J genes are TRBV3-1 and TRBJ2-4; unclear D gene. Trimming shortened V by 0 bases and J by 1 base, and 13 bases separated the two germline ends. The CDR3 runs 17 residues. Germline values: CDR1 LGHDT, CDR2 YNNKEL (reference sequence). CDR3 sequence: CASSQERLLLAKNIQYF. The CDR3 DNA follows: TGTGCCAGCAGCCAAGAGAGGTTGTTATTGGCCAAAAACATTCAGTACTTC.

The V call is TRBV20-1, the J call TRBJ1-5, with 7 bases that match TRBD1. After removal of 6 bases from V and 1 base from J, the junction contained 6 bases not matched to a gene. The CDR3 extends over 14 amino acids. The germline gives CDR1 DFQATT, CDR2 SNEGSKA (reference sequence). For the CDR3, the DNA is TGCAGTGCCCTGGGACAGATAAGCAATCAGCCCCAGCATTTT. Protein sequence: CSALGQISNQPQHF.

This clonotype was found many times. The CDR3 DNA is TGCGCCACAGAGGGGAACTCCTACGAGCAGTACGTC. Translating gives CATEGNSYEQYV. This sequence joins TRBV10-2 and TRBJ2-7, with D tentatively TRBD1 or TRBD2 (5 bases each). V lost 10 bases to trimming and J lost 0 bases, with 10 bases between them. The CDR3 is made up of 12 amino acids. The germline gives CDR1 WSHSY, CDR2 SAAADI.

This clonotype was counted at least ten times. As DNA, the CDR3 is TGTGCCAGCAGTCCGGGACAGGGTCAACCGAATGAGCAGTTCTTC. Its protein product is CASSPGQGQPNEQFF. This chain uses TRBV12-3 or TRBV12-4 with TRBJ2-1, with 9 bases lining up with TRBD1. This CDR3 comprises 15 residues. The trim removed 5 bases at V and 7 bases at J, leaving 9 bases unmatched.

This clonotype showed up many times. The chain employs TRBV29-1 and TRBJ2-3; D not certain. This CDR3 contains 12 residues. V lost 4 bases and J 5 bases, leaving 10 bases between the germline ends. The germline CDR1 and CDR2 sequences are SQVTM and ANQGSEA. CDR3 DNA: TGCAGCGTTGTGCGGACGGTAGATACGCAGTATTTT. Amino acid sequence: CSVVRTVDTQYF.